One sample yielded the 28 T cell receptor beta chains listed below, sequenced in a study of human T cells and chemical hapten exposure. Time point reported: patch test 2, 6 weeks after DPC sensitization. The sample's treatment: therapeutic diphenylcyclopropenone sensitization with weekly scalp DPC. A single record per CDR3 protein comes from TCRdb applying MiXCR to the RACE reads. The repertoire consists of fewer than 95,000 distinct CDR3 sequences, with approximately 11% occurring once and the leading ten covering more than 2%. Sample: whole blood, taken in connection with sensitization to the hapten diphenylcyclopropenone (DPC). The receptor source for this set is a man aged 40-49 years with alopecia areata. Some clones in this sample may be carry-over from other donors' samples.

This clonotype has only a few counts. The chain combines TRBV6-1 with TRBJ1-6, with 7 bases that match TRBD1. Unmatched junction bases numbered 12, after V lost 4 bases and J lost 9 bases. The CDR3 runs 16 residues. Per the germline V gene, CDR1 is MNHNS and CDR2 is SASEGT. CDR3 residues: CASSGSAGTVGSPLHF. CDR3 nucleotide sequence: TGTGCCAGCAGTGGATCCGCCGGGACAGTTGGTTCACCCCTCCACTTT.

Many counts were recorded for this clonotype. The V call is TRBV12-3 or TRBV12-4, the J call TRBJ1-1, with 7 bases matching TRBD1. The trim removed 6 bases at V and 2 bases at J, leaving 6 bases unmatched. The CDR3 is 14 residues long. CDR3 residues: CASRLRQGNTEAFF. In nucleotides, the CDR3 is TGTGCCAGCAGGCTTAGACAGGGAAACACTGAAGCTTTCTTT.

The V and J genes are TRBV10-3 and TRBJ2-7; no firm D call. The CDR3 runs to 11 residues. Germline CDR1 and CDR2: ENHRY and SYGVKD. The ends were cut back, 3 bases at V and 5 bases at J, with 5 bases in the middle. The CDR3 nucleotides are TGTGCCATCAGTGAACTTCACGAGCAGTACTTC. Translation: CAISELHEQYF.

This rearrangement joins TRBV5-1 to TRBJ2-5; 8 positions match TRBD2. The CDR3 runs to 15 residues. Losses at the gene ends were 0 bases for V and 5 bases for J; bases not matched to a gene: 6. The V gene's germline CDR1 is SGHRS and CDR2 YFSETQ. CDR3 in DNA: TGCGCCAGCAGCTTGGCCGGGGGGGCGCATGAGACCCAGTACTTC. Amino acids: CASSLAGGAHETQYF.

This chain uses TRBV7-3 with TRBJ2-2; no definite D call. CDR1 is SGHTA, CDR2 FQGTGA, per germline. The CDR3 has 13 amino acids. Between the trimmed V and J ends, which lost 4 bases and 8 bases, there was a span of 11 bases. The CDR3 loop reads CASSSLGRGELFF. CDR3 bases: TGTGCCAGCAGCTCCCTCGGGCGTGGGGAGCTGTTTTTT.

The sample holds a few counts of this clonotype. This sequence joins TRBV12-3 or TRBV12-4 and TRBJ2-5; D uncertain. CDR3 length: 15 residues. Trimming stripped 7 bases from V and 4 bases from J, with 19 bases between. Written as DNA, the CDR3 is TGTGCCAGCACCGATGGGGTTGGGAAGTCAGAGACCCAGTACTTC. Protein product: CASTDGVGKSETQYF.

This clonotype was seen a handful of times. The chain uses TRBV7-9 and TRBJ2-3, with 10 bases matching TRBD2. The CDR3 has 16 residues. In germline, CDR1 is SEHNR, CDR2 FQNEAQ (reference sequence). The J segment lost 2 bases and the V segment lost 4 bases, leaving 6 bases of the junction unmatched. CDR3 loop: CASSSTLAGFTDTQYF. In nucleotides, the CDR3 is TGTGCCAGCAGCTCCACACTAGCGGGGTTCACAGATACGCAGTATTTT.

The genes are TRBV20-1 and TRBJ1-6; D remains ambiguous. The V and J ends lost 3 bases and 10 bases respectively, with 13 bases between them. The germline gives CDR1 DFQATT, CDR2 SNEGSKA (reference sequence). The CDR3 extends over 13 amino acids. This chain's CDR3 is CSASSQVGSPLHF. CDR3 nucleotide sequence: TGCAGTGCTAGCTCGCAAGTGGGATCACCCCTCCACTTT.

The J gene is TRBJ1-2, the V gene TRBV27; D is unclear. This CDR3 spans 12 amino acids. V shed 2 bases and J shed 5 bases, with 6 bases lying between them. Per the germline V gene, CDR1 is MNHEY and CDR2 is SMNVEV (reference sequence). This chain's CDR3 is CASSLKGYGYTF. CDR3 coding DNA: TGTGCCAGCAGTTTAAAGGGTTATGGCTACACCTTC.

The sample holds many counts of this clonotype. The V gene is TRBV6-5, the J gene TRBJ1-1; 10 nucleotides match TRBD1. CDR3 length equals 17 residues. Unmatched junction bases numbered 7, after V lost 0 bases and J lost 3 bases. CDR1 and CDR2 (germline): MNHEY, SVGAGI. The CDR3 coding sequence is TGTGCCAGCAGTTACTCGTTAGGGACAGGGGTTCACACTGAAGCTTTCTTT. This gives the protein CASSYSLGTGVHTEAFF.

This clonotype was counted a few times. This chain links TRBV9 with TRBJ2-5; 7 nucleotides line up with TRBD2. The CDR3 runs to 16 residues. The V segment lost 0 bases and the J segment 1 base; nucleotides outside the gene matches: 6. Germline V gene lookup returns CDR1 SGDLS and CDR2 YYNGEE. CDR3 DNA: TGTGCCAGCAGCGTAGCTCCGGGGGGTCCCCAAGAGACCCAGTACTTC. This gives the protein CASSVAPGGPQETQYF.

This clonotype was seen many times. The rearrangement uses TRBV20-1 and TRBJ2-4; no definite D call. This CDR3 has 14 amino acids. V gave up 7 bases and J gave up 1 base, with 14 bases separating them. Germline assignment: CDR1 DFQATT and CDR2 SNEGSKA (reference sequence). As DNA, the CDR3 is TGCAGTGAAGGGAAGTTCGCGGCCAAAAACATTCAGTACTTC. Its protein is CSEGKFAAKNIQYF.

This clonotype was picked up a small number of times. This chain uses TRBV6-2 or TRBV6-3 with TRBJ2-7; no firm D call. This CDR3 has 12 residues. Looked up from germline, CDR1 is MNHEY and CDR2 is SVGEGT. V lost 7 bases, J lost 5 bases, and 12 bases lay in between. The CDR3 DNA is TGTGCCAGCAAAGTCAGCCACGACGAGCAGTACTTC. It specifies CASKVSHDEQYF.

V gene TRBV29-1 combines with J gene TRBJ1-4; weak D call: TRBD1 (6 bases). There are 12 residues in the CDR3. V was trimmed by 7 bases and J by 8 bases, leaving 14 bases between them. Germline values: CDR1 SQVTM, CDR2 ANQGSEA. The CDR3 DNA is TGCAGCGGGCGGGCAGGGGACGAAAAACTGTTTTTT. This encodes CSGRAGDEKLFF. The full variable domain, in which reference TRBV29-1 and TRBJ1-4 provide the parts outside the CDR3, is SAVISQKPSRDICQRGTSLTIQCQVDSQVTMMFWYRQQPGQSLTLIATANQGSEATYESGFVIDKFPISRPNLTFSTLTVSNMSPEDSSIYLCSGRAGDEKLFFGSGTQLSVL.

The rearrangement links TRBV7-2 to TRBJ1-2; no reliable D call. The germline gives CDR1 SGHTA, CDR2 FQGNSA. V was trimmed by 0 bases and J by 2 bases, leaving 7 bases between them. This CDR3 is built from 14 residues. The CDR3 DNA follows: TGTGCCAGCAGCTTAGCGGGAGGGAACTATGGCTACACCTTC. It encodes CASSLAGGNYGYTF.

This clonotype was seen a few times. The V and J genes are TRBV28 and TRBJ2-3, with D perhaps TRBD1 (6 bases). This CDR3 region has 13 residues. From germline, CDR1 is MDHEN and CDR2 SYDVKM. Trimming pared 5 bases from V and 6 bases from J, leaving 12 bases between. The chain's CDR3 is CASSDRQVDTQYF. As DNA, the CDR3 is TGTGCCAGCAGTGACCGACAGGTGGATACGCAGTATTTT. Based on the CDR3 plus reference TRBV28 and TRBJ2-3, the full variable domain is DVKVTQSSRYLVKRTGEKVFLECVQDMDHENMFWYRQDPGLGLRLIYFSYDVKMKEKGDIPEGYSVSREKKERFSLILESASTNQTSMYLCASSDRQVDTQYFGPGTRLTVL.

The table lists this clonotype with many counts. The genes are TRBV28 and TRBJ2-6; D is unresolved. V lost 3 bases and J 2 bases, leaving 14 bases between the germline ends. CDR1 is MDHEN, CDR2 SYDVKM, per germline. CDR3 length: 17 amino acids. CDR3 nucleotide sequence: TGTGCCAGCAGTTTCACGGGCTTTGGGGCTGGGGCCAACGTCCTGACTTTC. The encoded protein is CASSFTGFGAGANVLTF.

This clonotype was observed a few times. The V gene is TRBV6-2 or TRBV6-3, the J gene TRBJ2-2; 8 nucleotides align to TRBD1. The germline V gene encodes CDR1 MNHEY and CDR2 SVGEGT. The CDR3 spans 16 residues. V was pared by 5 bases and J by 1 base, with 6 bases of the junction left unmatched. DNA for the CDR3: TGTGCCAGCAGTAAAACCGGGACAGGGAACACCGGGGAGCTGTTTTTT. Its protein is CASSKTGTGNTGELFF.

This chain joins TRBV7-2 and TRBJ1-5, with 7 bases matching TRBD1. In germline, CDR1 is SGHTA, CDR2 FQGNSA. The CDR3 is 14 amino acids. Trimming cost V 5 bases and J 4 bases; bases outside gene matches: 5. The CDR3 DNA follows: TGTGCCAGCAGCCCAGGGGGAGAGAATCAGCCCCAGCATTTT. This sequence encodes CASSPGGENQPQHF.

This clonotype was seen many times. The V call is TRBV28, the J call TRBJ1-1; D uncertain. Trimming took off 10 bases at V and 0 bases at J, with 9 bases between the two ends. Germline V gene data show CDR1 as MDHEN and CDR2 as SYDVKM. The CDR3 totals 12 residues. The CDR3: CAITEVNTEAFF. CDR3 bases: TGTGCCATAACCGAAGTGAACACTGAAGCTTTCTTT.

The chain recombines TRBV14 with TRBJ1-6; D ambiguous. This CDR3 is built from 14 residues. With 4 bases removed from V and 7 bases from J, the gap between germline ends came to 11 bases. Germline V lookup: CDR1 SGHDN, CDR2 FVKESK. The CDR3 is CASSLGPSNSPLHF. The CDR3, as DNA: TGTGCCAGCAGCCTCGGTCCCTCCAATTCACCCCTCCACTTT.

This clonotype has just a few counts. This sequence joins TRBV6-2 or TRBV6-3 and TRBJ2-5, with a weak D call TRBD2 (6 bases). Trimming took 5 bases from V and 4 from J, leaving 17 bases between them. Germline V gene lookup returns CDR1 MNHEY and CDR2 SVGEGT. The CDR3 is made up of 15 amino acids. CDR3: CASSIPYMTRETQYF. DNA for the CDR3: TGTGCCAGCAGTATTCCCTACATGACTAGAGAGACCCAGTACTTC.

This clonotype was counted ten times or more. The rearrangement joins TRBV5-1 to TRBJ1-5, with D hard to call. The germline gives CDR1 SGHRS, CDR2 YFSETQ. The CDR3 has 13 residues. With 1 base removed from V and 3 bases from J, the gap between germline ends came to 5 bases. The CDR3 DNA is TGCGCCAGCAGCTTGAACCCCAATCAGCCCCAGCATTTT. This gives the protein CASSLNPNQPQHF.

This clonotype was recorded a few times. The chain uses TRBV21-1 and TRBJ1-1; no DNA check was done on the table's D call, TRBD1. TRBV21-1 is termed a pseudogene. The CDR3 spans 16 residues. The CDR3 nucleotides read TGTGCCAGCAGCCGGGGGAGCAGGTTCATGAACACTGAAGCTTTCTTT. Its translation: CASSRGSRFMNTEAFF.

The DNA for the CDR3 is TGCGCCAGCAGCTTACACATAGCGGGAGGCGCCCAAATGGAGACCCAGTACTTC. It is translated as CASSLHIAGGAQMETQYF. The rearrangement uses TRBV5-1 and TRBJ2-5; the match to TRBD2 covers 10 bases. Germline CDR1 SGHRS, CDR2 YFSETQ. The CDR3 extends over 18 amino acids. V was pared by 2 bases and J by 5 bases, with 15 bases of the junction left unmatched.

This clonotype was seen at least ten times. V is TRBV20-1 and J is TRBJ1-5; 8 nucleotides agree with TRBD1. The germline CDR1 and CDR2 sequences are DFQATT and SNEGSKA (reference sequence). The CDR3 sequence is 13 residues long. Trimming at V came to 5 bases and at J to 2 bases, leaving 2 bases not matched to a gene. The CDR3 sequence is CSAVTGGNQPQHF. Written as DNA, the CDR3 is TGCAGTGCTGTGACAGGGGGCAATCAGCCCCAGCATTTT.

The CDR3 nucleotides are TGTGCCAGCTCCCGCCGGTCAGACAGCGCTTCGAACACCGGGGAGCTGTTTTTT. Encoded protein: CASSRRSDSASNTGELFF. V and J are TRBV18 and TRBJ2-2; TRBD1 might be the D (5 bases). The V end lost 6 bases, the J end lost 0 bases, and 20 bases lay between the germline ends. This CDR3 is 18 amino acids long. From germline, CDR1 is KGHSH and CDR2 LQKENI.

This clonotype was recorded only once. V gene TRBV6-2 or TRBV6-3 combines with J gene TRBJ2-1; no reliable D call. Germline CDR1 and CDR2: MNHEY and SVGEGT. This CDR3 spans 16 amino acids. The V end was cut by 4 bases, the J end by 9 bases, with 22 bases between. The CDR3 sequence: CASSSLHGPPLREQFF. In DNA form, the CDR3 reads TGTGCCAGCAGTTCACTCCATGGCCCCCCATTGCGTGAGCAGTTCTTC.